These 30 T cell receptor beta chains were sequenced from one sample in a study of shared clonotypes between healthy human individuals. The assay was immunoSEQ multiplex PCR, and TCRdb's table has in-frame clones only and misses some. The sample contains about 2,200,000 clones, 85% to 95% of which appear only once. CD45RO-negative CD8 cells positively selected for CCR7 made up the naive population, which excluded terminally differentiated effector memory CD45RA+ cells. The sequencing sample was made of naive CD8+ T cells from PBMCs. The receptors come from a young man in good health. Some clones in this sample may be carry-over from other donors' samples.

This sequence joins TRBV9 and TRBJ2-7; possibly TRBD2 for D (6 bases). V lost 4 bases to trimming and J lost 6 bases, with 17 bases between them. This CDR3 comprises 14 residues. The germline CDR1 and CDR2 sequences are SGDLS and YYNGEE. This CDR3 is CASSTGTGRVEQYF. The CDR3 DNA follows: TGTGCCAGCAGCACCGGGACTGGGCGAGTCGAGCAGTACTTC.

CDR3 region: CASSSGRLNTEAFF. The CDR3 DNA reads as TGTGCCAGCAGCTCGGGTCGATTGAACACTGAAGCTTTCTTT. The V and J genes are TRBV7-2 and TRBJ1-1, with D uncertain. The germline V gene encodes CDR1 SGHTA and CDR2 FQGNSA. With 4 bases removed from V and 0 bases from J, the gap between germline ends came to 9 bases. The CDR3 is 14 residues long.

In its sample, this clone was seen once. CDR3 in DNA: TGTGCCAGCAGCCATGTAATGTCCGGGGAGCTGTTTTTT. Amino acid sequence: CASSHVMSGELFF. The V gene is TRBV7-9, the J gene TRBJ2-2; D not certain. V was shortened by 5 bases and J by 6 bases, with 10 bases between the two germline ends. Germline CDR1 is SEHNR and CDR2 is FQNEAQ (reference sequence). This CDR3 is built from 13 residues.

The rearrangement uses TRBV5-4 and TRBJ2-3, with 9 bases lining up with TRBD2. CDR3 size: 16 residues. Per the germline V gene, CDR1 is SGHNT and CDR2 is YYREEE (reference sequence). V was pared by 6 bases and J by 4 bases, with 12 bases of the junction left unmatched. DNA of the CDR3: TGTGCCAGCAAGAGTTCAGGTAGCGGGAGTGCAGATACGCAGTATTTT. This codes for CASKSSGSGSADTQYF.

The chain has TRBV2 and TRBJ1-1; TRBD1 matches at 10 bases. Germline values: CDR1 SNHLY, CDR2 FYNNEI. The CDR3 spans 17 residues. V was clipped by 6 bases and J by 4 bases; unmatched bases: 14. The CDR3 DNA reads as TGTGCCAGCAGCTACTCCGGGACAGGGGTGTTGGCCACTGAAGCTTTCTTT. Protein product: CASSYSGTGVLATEAFF.

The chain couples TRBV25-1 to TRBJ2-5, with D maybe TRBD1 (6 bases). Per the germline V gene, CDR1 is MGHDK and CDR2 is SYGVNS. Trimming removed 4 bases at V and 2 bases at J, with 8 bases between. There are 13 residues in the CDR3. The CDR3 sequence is CASSGTVQETQYF. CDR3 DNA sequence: TGTGCCAGCAGTGGGACAGTACAAGAGACCCAGTACTTC.

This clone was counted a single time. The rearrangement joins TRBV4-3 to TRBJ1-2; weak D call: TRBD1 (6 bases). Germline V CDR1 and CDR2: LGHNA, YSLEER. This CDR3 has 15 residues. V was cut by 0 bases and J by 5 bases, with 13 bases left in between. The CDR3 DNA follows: TGCGCCAGCAGCCAAGATCCGGACAGCCATTATGGCTACACCTTC. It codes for CASSQDPDSHYGYTF.

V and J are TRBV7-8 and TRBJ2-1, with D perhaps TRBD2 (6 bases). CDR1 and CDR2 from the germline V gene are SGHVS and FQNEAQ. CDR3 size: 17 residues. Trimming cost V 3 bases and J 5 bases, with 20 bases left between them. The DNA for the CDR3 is TGTGCCAGCAGCTTTAGTTGGGAGTTGGAGGGGAACAATGAGCAGTTCTTC. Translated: CASSFSWELEGNNEQFF.

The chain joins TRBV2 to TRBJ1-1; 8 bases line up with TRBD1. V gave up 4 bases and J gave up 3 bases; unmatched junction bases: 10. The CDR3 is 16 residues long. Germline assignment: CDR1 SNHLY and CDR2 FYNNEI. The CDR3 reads CASSVDRGGMYTEAFF. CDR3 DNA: TGTGCCAGCAGTGTTGACAGGGGAGGAATGTACACTGAAGCTTTCTTT.

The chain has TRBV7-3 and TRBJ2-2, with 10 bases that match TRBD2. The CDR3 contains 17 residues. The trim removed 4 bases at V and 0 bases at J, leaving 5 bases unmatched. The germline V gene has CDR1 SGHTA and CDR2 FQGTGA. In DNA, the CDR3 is TGTGCCAGCAGCTCGGGACTAGCGCCGACGAACACCGGGGAGCTGTTTTTT. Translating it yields CASSSGLAPTNTGELFF.

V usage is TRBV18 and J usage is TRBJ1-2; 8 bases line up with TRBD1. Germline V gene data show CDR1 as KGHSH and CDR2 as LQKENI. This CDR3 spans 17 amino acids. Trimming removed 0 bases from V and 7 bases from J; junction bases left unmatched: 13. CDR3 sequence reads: CASSPPTGAPRPLGYTF. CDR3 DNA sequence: TGTGCCAGCTCACCACCGACAGGGGCCCCTCGCCCCCTTGGCTACACCTTC.

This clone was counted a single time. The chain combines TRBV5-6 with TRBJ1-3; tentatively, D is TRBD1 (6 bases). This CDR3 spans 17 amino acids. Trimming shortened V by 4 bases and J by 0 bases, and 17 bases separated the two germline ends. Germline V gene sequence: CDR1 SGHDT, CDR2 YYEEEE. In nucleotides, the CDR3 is TGTGCCAGCAGCCAAGGGGGGGCCGGAACCTCTGGAAACACCATATATTTT. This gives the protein CASSQGGAGTSGNTIYF.

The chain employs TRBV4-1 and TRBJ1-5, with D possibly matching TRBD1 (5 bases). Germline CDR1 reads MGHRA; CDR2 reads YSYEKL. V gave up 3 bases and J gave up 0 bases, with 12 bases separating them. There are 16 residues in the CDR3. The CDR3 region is CASSQGRAYSNQPQHF. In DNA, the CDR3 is TGCGCCAGCAGCCAGGGACGGGCCTATAGCAATCAGCCCCAGCATTTT.

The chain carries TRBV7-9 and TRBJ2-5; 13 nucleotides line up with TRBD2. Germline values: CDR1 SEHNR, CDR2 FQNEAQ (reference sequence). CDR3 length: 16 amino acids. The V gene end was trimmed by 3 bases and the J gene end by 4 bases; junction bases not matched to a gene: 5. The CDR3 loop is CASSFTSGRASETQYF. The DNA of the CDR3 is TGTGCCAGCAGCTTCACTAGCGGGAGGGCCTCAGAGACCCAGTACTTC.

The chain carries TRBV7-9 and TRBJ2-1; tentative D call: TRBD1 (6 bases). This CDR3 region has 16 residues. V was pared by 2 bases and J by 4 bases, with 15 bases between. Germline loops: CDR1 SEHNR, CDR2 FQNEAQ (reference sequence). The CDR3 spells CASSLQVGAFYNEQFF. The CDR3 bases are TGTGCCAGCAGCTTACAAGTGGGGGCGTTTTACAATGAGCAGTTCTTC.

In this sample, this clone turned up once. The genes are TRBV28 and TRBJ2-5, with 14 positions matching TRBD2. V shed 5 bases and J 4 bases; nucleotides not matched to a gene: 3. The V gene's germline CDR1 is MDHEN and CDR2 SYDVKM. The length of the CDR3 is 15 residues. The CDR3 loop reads CASSRTSGRRETQYF. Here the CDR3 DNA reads TGTGCCAGCAGTCGGACTAGCGGGAGGAGAGAGACCCAGTACTTC.

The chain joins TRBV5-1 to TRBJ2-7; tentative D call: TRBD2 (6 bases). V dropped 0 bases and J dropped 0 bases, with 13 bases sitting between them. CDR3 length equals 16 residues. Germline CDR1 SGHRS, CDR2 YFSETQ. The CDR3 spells CASSLVGGKSSYEQYF. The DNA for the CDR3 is TGCGCCAGCAGCTTGGTCGGGGGAAAATCCTCCTACGAGCAGTACTTC.

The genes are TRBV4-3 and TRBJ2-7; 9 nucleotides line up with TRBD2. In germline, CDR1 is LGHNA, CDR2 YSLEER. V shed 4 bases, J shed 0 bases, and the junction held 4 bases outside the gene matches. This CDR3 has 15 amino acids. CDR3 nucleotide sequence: TGCGCCAGCAGCCCGCGACTAGCGGACTCCTACGAGCAGTACTTC. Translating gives CASSPRLADSYEQYF.

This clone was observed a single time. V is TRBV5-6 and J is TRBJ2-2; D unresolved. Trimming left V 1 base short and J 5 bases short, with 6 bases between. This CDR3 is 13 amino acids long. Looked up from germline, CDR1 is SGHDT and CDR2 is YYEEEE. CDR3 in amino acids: CASSLSSTGELFF. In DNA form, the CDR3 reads TGTGCCAGCAGCTTGTCGTCGACCGGGGAGCTGTTTTTT.

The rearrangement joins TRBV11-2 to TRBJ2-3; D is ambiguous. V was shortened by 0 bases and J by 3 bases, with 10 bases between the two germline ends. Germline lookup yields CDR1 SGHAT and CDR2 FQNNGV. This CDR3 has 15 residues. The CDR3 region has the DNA TGTGCCAGCAGCTTAGAGTCCCGGCGGACAGATACGCAGTATTTT. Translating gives CASSLESRRTDTQYF.

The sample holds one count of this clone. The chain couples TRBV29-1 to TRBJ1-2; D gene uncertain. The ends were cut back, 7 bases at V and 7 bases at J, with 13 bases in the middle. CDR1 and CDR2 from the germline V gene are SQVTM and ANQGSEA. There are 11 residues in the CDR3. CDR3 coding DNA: TGCAGCGGGATAGAGGACGGTGGCTACACCTTC. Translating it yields CSGIEDGGYTF. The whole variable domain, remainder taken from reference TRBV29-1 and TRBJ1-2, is SAVISQKPSRDICQRGTSLTIQCQVDSQVTMMFWYRQQPGQSLTLIATANQGSEATYESGFVIDKFPISRPNLTFSTLTVSNMSPEDSSIYLCSGIEDGGYTFGSGTRLTVV.

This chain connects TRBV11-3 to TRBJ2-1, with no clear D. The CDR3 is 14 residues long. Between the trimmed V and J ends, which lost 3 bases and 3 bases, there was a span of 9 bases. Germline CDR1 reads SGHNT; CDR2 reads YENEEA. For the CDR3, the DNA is TGTGCCAGCAGCTTGCGGATGGGCTACAATGAGCAGTTCTTC. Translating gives CASSLRMGYNEQFF.

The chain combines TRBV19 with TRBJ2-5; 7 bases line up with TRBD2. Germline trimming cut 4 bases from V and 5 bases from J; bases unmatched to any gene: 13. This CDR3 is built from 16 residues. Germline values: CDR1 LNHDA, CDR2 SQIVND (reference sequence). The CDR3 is CASSTRRAGNRETQYF. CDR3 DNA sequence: TGTGCCAGTAGTACCCGGAGAGCGGGAAATAGGGAGACCCAGTACTTC.

CDR3 in amino acids: CASSFGTPEQYF. CDR3 sequence (DNA): TGTGCCAGCAGCTTCGGGACACCCGAGCAGTACTTC. The chain combines TRBV7-9 with TRBJ2-7; D might be TRBD1 (6 bases). In germline, CDR1 is SEHNR, CDR2 FQNEAQ (reference sequence). V lost 3 bases and J 6 bases, leaving 9 bases between the germline ends. The CDR3 is made up of 12 amino acids.

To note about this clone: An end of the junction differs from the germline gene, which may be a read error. CDR3 sequence: CATRGGPLGLHF. CDR3 DNA sequence: TGTGCCACCAGGGGCGGGCCGTTAGGGTTGCACTTC. This chain connects TRBV15 to TRBJ2-5; weak D call: TRBD2 (5 bases). Per germline, CDR1 LNHNV and CDR2 YYDKDF (reference sequence). The CDR3 is 12 amino acids.

CDR3 in amino acids: CASSLTSGYNEQFF. CDR3 bases: TGTGCCAGCAGCTTAACGAGCGGATACAATGAGCAGTTCTTC. The chain couples TRBV7-6 to TRBJ2-1; D may be TRBD2 (5 bases). CDR1 and CDR2 from the germline V gene are SGHVS and FNYEAQ. The V gene lost 2 bases and the J gene lost 4 bases, with 9 bases spanning the gap. The CDR3 spans 14 residues.

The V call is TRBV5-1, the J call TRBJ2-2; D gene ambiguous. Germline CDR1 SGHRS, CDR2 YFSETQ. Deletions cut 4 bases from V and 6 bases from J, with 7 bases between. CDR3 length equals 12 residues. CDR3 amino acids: CASSPDPGELFF. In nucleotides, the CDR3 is TGCGCCAGCAGCCCGGACCCCGGGGAGCTGTTTTTT.

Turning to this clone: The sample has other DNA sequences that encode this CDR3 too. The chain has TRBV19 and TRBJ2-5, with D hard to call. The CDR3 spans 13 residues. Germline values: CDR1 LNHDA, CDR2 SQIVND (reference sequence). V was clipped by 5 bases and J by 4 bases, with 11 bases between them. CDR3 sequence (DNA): TGTGCCAGTAGTTCCCGTGGACGAGAGACCCAGTACTTC. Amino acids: CASSSRGRETQYF.

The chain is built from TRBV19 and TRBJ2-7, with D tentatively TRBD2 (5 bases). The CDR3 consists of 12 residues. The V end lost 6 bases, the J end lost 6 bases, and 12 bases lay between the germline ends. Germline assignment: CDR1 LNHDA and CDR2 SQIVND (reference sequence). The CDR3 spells CASRGERAEQYF. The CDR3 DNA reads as TGTGCCAGTAGAGGTGAGAGGGCCGAGCAGTACTTC.

In DNA, the CDR3 is TGCGCCAGCAGCTTGGGGACAGCCCGCACAGATACGCAGTATTTT. Amino acid sequence: CASSLGTARTDTQYF. The chain has TRBV5-1 and TRBJ2-3; TRBD1 is a possible D gene (6 bases). Trimming removed 0 bases at V and 1 base at J, with 9 bases between. This CDR3 contains 15 residues. Germline CDR1 and CDR2: SGHRS and YFSETQ.